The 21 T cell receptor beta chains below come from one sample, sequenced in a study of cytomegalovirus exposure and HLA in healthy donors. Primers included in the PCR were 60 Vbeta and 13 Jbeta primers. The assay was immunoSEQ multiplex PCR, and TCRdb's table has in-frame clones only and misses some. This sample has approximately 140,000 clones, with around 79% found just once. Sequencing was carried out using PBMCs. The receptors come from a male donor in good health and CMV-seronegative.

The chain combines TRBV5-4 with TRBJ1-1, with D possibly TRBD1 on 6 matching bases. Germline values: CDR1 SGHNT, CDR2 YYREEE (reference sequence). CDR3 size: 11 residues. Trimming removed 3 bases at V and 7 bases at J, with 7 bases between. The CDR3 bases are TGTGCCAGCAGCTCGGACAGTGAAGCTTTCTTT. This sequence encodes CASSSDSEAFF.

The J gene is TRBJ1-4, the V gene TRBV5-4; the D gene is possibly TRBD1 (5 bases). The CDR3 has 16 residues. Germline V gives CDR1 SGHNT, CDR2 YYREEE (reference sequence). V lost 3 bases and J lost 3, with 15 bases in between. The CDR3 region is CASSSAGSGANEKLFF. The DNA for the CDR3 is TGTGCCAGCAGCTCAGCAGGGAGCGGGGCTAATGAAAAACTGTTTTTT.

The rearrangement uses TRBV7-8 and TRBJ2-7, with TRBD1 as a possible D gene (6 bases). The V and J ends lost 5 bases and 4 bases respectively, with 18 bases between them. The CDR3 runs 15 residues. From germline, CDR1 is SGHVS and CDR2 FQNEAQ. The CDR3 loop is CASSTRRGLRYEQYF. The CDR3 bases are TGTGCCAGCAGCACCCGAAGGGGGTTAAGGTACGAGCAGTACTTC.

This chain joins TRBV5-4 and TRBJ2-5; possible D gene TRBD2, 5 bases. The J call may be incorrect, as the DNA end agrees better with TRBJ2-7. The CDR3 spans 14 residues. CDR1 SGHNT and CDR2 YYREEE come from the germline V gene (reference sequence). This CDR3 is CASSLAEGAYEQYF. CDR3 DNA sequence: TGTGCCAGCAGCTTGGCCGAGGGTGCCTACGAGCAGTACTTC.

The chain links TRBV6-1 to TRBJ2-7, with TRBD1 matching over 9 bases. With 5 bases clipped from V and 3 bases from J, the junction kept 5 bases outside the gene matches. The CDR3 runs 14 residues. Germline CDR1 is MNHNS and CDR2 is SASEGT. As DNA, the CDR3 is TGTGCCAGCAGTTCCGGGACAGGGTTCTACGAGCAGTACTTC. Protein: CASSSGTGFYEQYF.

The DNA for the CDR3 is TGTGCCAGCCGAAAGACAGTTACTAATGAAAAACTGTTTTTT. Amino acids: CASRKTVTNEKLFF. The chain carries TRBV6-5 and TRBJ1-4; weak D call: TRBD1 (5 bases). CDR3 size: 14 residues. Germline V gene lookup returns CDR1 MNHEY and CDR2 SVGAGI. V was shortened by 8 bases and J by 2 bases, with 12 bases between the two germline ends.

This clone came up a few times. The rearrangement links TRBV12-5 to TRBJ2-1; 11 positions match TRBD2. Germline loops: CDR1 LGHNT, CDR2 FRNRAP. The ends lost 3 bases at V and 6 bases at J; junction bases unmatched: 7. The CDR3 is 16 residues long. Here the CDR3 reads CASGFGTSGFLNEQFF. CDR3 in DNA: TGTGCTAGTGGTTTCGGGACTAGCGGTTTTCTCAATGAGCAGTTCTTC.

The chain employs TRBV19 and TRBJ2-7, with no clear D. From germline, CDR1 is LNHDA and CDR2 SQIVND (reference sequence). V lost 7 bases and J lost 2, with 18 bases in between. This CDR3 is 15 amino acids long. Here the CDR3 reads CASNAHSVGTYEQYF. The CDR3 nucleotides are TGTGCCAGTAATGCCCACAGTGTCGGTACCTACGAGCAGTACTTC.

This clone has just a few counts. The CDR3 bases are TGTGCCAGCAGTGACGGGAGGGACCCCGGGGCCAACGTCCTGACTTTC. Encoded protein: CASSDGRDPGANVLTF. V is TRBV6-4 and J is TRBJ2-6; 7 bases align to TRBD2. The J segment lost 4 bases and the V segment lost 2 bases, leaving 5 bases of the junction unmatched. CDR1 and CDR2 from the germline V gene are MRHNA and SNTAGT. This CDR3 contains 16 residues.

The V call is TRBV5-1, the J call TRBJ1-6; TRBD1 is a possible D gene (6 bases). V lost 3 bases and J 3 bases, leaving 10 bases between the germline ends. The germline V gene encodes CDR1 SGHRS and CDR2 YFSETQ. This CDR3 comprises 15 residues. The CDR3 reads CASSYRDNYNSPLHF. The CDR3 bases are TGCGCCAGCAGCTACCGGGACAACTATAATTCACCCCTCCACTTT. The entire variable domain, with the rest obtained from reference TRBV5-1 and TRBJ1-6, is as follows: KAGVTQTPRYLIKTRGQQVTLSCSPISGHRSVSWYQQTPGQGLQFLFEYFSETQRNKGNFPGRFSGRQFSNSRSEMNVSTLELGDSALYLCASSYRDNYNSPLHFGNGTRLTVT.

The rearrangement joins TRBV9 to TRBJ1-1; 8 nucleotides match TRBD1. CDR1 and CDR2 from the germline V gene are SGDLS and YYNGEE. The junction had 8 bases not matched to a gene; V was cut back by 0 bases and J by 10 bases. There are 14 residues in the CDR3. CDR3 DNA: TGTGCCAGCAGCGTAGTTCAGGACAGGGTGAGAGCTTTCTTT. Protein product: CASSVVQDRVRAFF.

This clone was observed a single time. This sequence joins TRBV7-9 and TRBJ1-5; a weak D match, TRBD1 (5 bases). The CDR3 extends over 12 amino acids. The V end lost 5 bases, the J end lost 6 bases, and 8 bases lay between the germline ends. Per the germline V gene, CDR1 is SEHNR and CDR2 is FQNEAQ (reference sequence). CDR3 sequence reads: CASSPDTQPQHF. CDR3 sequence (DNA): TGTGCCAGCAGCCCGGACACTCAGCCCCAGCATTTT.

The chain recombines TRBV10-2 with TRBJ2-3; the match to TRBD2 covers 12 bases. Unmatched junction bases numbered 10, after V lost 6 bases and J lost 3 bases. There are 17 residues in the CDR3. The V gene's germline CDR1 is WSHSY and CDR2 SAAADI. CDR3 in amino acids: CASRKTSGTSGTDTQYF. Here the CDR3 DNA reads TGCGCCAGCAGAAAGACGTCCGGGACTAGCGGGACAGATACGCAGTATTTT.

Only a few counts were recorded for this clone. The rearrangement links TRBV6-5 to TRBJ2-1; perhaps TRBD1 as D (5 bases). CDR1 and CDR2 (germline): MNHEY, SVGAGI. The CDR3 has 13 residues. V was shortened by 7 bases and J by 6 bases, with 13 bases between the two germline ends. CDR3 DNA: TGTGCCAGCACCGTTCAGGGTGGCAATGAGCAGTTCTTC. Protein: CASTVQGGNEQFF.

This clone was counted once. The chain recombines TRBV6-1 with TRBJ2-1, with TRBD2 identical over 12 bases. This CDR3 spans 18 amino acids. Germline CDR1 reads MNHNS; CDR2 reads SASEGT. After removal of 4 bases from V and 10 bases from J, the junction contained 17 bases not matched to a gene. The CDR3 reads CASSAQGRLAGVPLEQFF. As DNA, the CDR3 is TGTGCCAGCAGTGCGCAGGGCAGACTAGCGGGAGTCCCATTGGAGCAGTTCTTC.

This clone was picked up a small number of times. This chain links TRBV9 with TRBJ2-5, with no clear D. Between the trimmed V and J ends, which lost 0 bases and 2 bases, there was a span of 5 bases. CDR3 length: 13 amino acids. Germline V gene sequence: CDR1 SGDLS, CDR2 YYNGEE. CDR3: CASSVGRQETQYF. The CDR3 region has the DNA TGTGCCAGCAGCGTAGGCAGGCAAGAGACCCAGTACTTC.

The CDR3 protein is CASSLARLAGGDTQYF. The CDR3 coding sequence is TGTGCCAGCAGCTTAGCCCGACTAGCGGGAGGAGATACGCAGTATTTT. This chain links TRBV7-8 with TRBJ2-3; 13 bases align to TRBD2. Germline V gives CDR1 SGHVS, CDR2 FQNEAQ. V lost 0 bases to trimming and J lost 5 bases; unmatched junction nucleotides: 2. The length of the CDR3 is 16 residues.

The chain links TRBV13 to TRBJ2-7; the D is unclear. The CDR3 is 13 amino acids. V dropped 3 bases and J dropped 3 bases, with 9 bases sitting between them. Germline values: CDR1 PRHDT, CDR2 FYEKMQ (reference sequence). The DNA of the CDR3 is TGTGCCAGCAGCTTGTCCGGGTTCTACGAGCAGTACTTC. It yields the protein CASSLSGFYEQYF. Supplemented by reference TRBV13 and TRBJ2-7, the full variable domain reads AAGVIQSPRHLIKEKRETATLKCYPIPRHDTVYWYQQGPGQDPQFLISFYEKMQSDKGSIPDRFSAQQFSDYHSELNMSSLELGDSALYFCASSLSGFYEQYFGPGTRLTVT.

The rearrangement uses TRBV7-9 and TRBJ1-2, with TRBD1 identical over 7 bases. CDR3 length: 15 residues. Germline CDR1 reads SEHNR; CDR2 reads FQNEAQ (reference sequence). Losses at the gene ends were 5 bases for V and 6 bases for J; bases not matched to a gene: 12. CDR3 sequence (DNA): TGTGCCAGCAGCCTGAAGACAGGGATAAGCGATGGCTACACCTTC. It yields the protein CASSLKTGISDGYTF.

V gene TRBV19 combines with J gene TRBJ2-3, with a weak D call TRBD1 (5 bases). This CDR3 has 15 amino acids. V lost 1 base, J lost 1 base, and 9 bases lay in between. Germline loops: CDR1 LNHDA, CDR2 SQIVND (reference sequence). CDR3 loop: CASSIGPTGTDTQYF. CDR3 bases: TGTGCCAGTAGTATAGGTCCGACAGGCACAGATACGCAGTATTTT.

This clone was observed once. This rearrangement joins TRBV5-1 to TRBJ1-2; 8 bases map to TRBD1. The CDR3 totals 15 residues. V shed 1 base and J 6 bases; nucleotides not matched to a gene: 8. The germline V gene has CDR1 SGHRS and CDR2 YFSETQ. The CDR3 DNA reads TGCGCCAGCAGCTTGATTTCCAGGGGGCTGAATGGCTACACCTTC. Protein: CASSLISRGLNGYTF.